This TCR beta chain was sequenced in a study of blood T cell repertoires in COVID-19. Across the whole study: The samples span acute and convalescent COVID-19 from the United States, Italy and Spain.

This CDR3 spans 13 amino acids. The V and J ends lost 1 base and 6 bases respectively, with 9 bases between them. Germline V gene sequence: CDR1 WSHSY, CDR2 SAAADI. Only in-frame clones appear in the TCRdb table, and some are missing; sequencing was by immunoSEQ multiplex PCR. Of about 210,000 clones in the sample, about 88% are singletons; the top ten hold 4% to 5.5%. The V and J genes are TRBV10-2 and TRBJ1-1; the D is unclear. The TCR sequence derives from a woman aged 40 to 55 with acute or convalescent COVID-19. Material: peripheral blood. The CDR3: CASSEWTLAEAFF. CDR3 sequence (DNA): TGCGCCAGCAGTGAGTGGACTTTGGCTGAAGCTTTCTTT.